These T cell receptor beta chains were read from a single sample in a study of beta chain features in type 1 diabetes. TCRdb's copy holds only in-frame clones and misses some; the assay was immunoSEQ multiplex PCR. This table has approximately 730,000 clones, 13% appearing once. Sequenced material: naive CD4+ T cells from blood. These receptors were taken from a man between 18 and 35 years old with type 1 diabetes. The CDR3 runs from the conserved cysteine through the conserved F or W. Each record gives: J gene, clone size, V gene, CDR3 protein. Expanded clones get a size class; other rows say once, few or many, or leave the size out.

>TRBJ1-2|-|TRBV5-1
CASSSRGGTSNYGYTF
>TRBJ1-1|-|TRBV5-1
CASSLAPTNTEAFF
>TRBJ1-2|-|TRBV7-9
CASSATRQGSGYTF
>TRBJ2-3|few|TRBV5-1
CASSVNRDRAPTDTQYF
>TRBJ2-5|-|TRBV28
CASIGGTVQETQYF
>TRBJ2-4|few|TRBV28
CASSLPPGGGSHIQYF
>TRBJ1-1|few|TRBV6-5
CASSPRQPTNTEAFF
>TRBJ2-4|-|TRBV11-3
CASSFERDIQYF
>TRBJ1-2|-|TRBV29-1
CSVAKGGDYGYTF
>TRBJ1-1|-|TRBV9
CASSRRGDTEAFF
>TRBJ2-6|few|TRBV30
CAWATSGTNSGANVLTF
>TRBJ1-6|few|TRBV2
CASRLQGLPSPLHF
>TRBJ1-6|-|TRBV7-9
CASSVQGQGNNSPLHF
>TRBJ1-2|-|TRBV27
CASRRDSPNYGYTF
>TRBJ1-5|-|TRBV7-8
CASSARAEYSNQPQHF
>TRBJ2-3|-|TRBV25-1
CASSEAQSTDTQYF
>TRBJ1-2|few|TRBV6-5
CASSSVPGSYGYTF
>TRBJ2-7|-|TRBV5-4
CASSSGLANYEQYF
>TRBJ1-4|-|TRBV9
CASSAYGTGKREKLFF
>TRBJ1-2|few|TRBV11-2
CASSLGGHQRGGYTF
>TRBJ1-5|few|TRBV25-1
CASSDAGKGNQPQHF
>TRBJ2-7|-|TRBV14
CASSHGHHEQYF
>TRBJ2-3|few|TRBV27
CASSPQADTQYF
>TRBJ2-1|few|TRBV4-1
CASSPVEWGEKFF
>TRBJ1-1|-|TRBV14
CASSSSGGTEAFF
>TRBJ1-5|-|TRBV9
CASSTSGSNRSSNQPQHF
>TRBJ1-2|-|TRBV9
CASSVDGSLDGYTF
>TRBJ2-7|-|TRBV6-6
CASSYQDSVTYEQYF
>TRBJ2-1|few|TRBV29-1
CSVGEGSSSYNEQFF
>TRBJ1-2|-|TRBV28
CASSPGTGIGYTF
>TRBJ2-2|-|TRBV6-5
CASSWARTGELFF
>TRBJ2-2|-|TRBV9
CASSVGGAAALGSGELFF
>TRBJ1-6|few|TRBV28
CASSLEGLSPLHF
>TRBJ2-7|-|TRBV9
CASSVDPLSSYEQYF
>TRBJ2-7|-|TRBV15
CATSRETGQWNEQYF
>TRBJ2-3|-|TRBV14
CASSQGLAGRDTQYF
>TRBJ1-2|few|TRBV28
CASALDREIGYTF
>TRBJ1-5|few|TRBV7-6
CASSLVSGPYSNQPQHF
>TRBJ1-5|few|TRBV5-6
CASSLLGTEVGYSNQPQHF
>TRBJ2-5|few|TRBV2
CASSWTGQETQYF
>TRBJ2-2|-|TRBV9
CASSRQVNTGELFF
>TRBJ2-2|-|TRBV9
CASSSQGGTTGELFF
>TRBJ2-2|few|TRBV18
CASSLIGLRDHTGELFF
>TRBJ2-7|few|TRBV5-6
CASSLLQGTEQYF
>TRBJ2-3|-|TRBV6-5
CASSGTYTDTQYF
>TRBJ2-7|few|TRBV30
CACTPGWVAEQYF
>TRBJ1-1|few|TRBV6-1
CASRAGAMNTEAFF
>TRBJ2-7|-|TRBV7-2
CASSLAAQGTYEQYF